This T cell receptor (beta chain) was recovered during a study of identical twins. Study-wide points: Model-predicted out-of-frame TCR alpha sharing fell below observed values in monozygotic twins.

Looked up from germline, CDR1 is SEHNR and CDR2 is FQNEAQ (reference sequence). The ends were cut back, 5 bases at V and 5 bases at J, with 19 bases in the middle. CDR3 length equals 16 residues. Concerning this clonotype itself: What it binds is unknown.

One entry per CDR3 protein results from TCRdb running MiXCR on the 5' RACE reads. The sample consists of about 900,000 distinct CDR3 sequences, roughly 12% of them appearing once. These same data were also listed under a study on yellow fever vaccine responses in identical twins.

The receptor was derived from a woman between 18 and 29 years old in good health. The sample comprised PBMCs. This sequence joins TRBV7-9 and TRBJ2-1, with D perhaps TRBD1 (6 bases). CDR3 DNA: TGTGCCAGCAGCGCCTACCGGGACAACTTCGACAATGAGCAGTTCTTC. Translated: CASSAYRDNFDNEQFF.